The 7 T cell receptor beta chains below come from one sample, sequenced in a study of shared T cell receptors in the human thymus. Produced via immunoSEQ multiplex PCR; TCRdb's table is partial and in-frame only. The repertoire holds some 720,000 clones, 88% seen once, with roughly 0.0097% in the top ten. These data also featured in a second study, about human thymus T cells.

Sequenced: thymocytes. The receptor set was obtained from a boy in the first two years of life with a congenital heart defect.

V is TRBV9 and J is TRBJ1-5, with D uncertain. Germline V CDR1 and CDR2: SGDLS, YYNGEE. The length of the CDR3 is 15 residues. Trimming left V 0 bases short and J 3 bases short, with 10 bases between. The CDR3 sequence is CASSVAAGLNQPQHF. CDR3 bases: TGTGCCAGCAGCGTAGCTGCGGGCCTCAATCAGCCCCAGCATTTT.

The CDR3 region is CASGSVEVTDTQYF. The DNA for the CDR3 is TGTGCTAGTGGTTCAGTAGAGGTCACAGATACGCAGTATTTT. V is TRBV12-5 and J is TRBJ2-3; the D is unclear. Between the trimmed V and J ends, which lost 4 bases and 2 bases, there was a span of 10 bases. This CDR3 is 14 amino acids long. In germline, CDR1 is LGHNT, CDR2 FRNRAP.

CDR3 sequence: CASSYSTVQDEQYF. In DNA form, the CDR3 reads TGTGCCAGCAGTTACTCGACCGTGCAGGACGAGCAGTACTTC. The V call is TRBV6-5, the J call TRBJ2-7, with D hard to call. Germline V CDR1 and CDR2: MNHEY, SVGAGI. The V and J ends lost 0 bases and 5 bases respectively, with 11 bases between them. The CDR3 runs 14 residues.

The rearrangement joins TRBV25-1 to TRBJ2-5; TRBD2 agrees at 14 bases. Unmatched junction bases numbered 10, after V lost 3 bases and J lost 4 bases. Germline CDR1 MGHDK, CDR2 SYGVNS. The length of the CDR3 is 18 residues. The DNA for the CDR3 is TGTGCCAGCAGTGAGGTCGGACTAGCGGGAGGTAGGCGAGAGACCCAGTACTTC. This sequence encodes CASSEVGLAGGRRETQYF.

The chain employs TRBV19 and TRBJ2-1; the D gene is possibly TRBD2 (5 bases). The CDR3 is 12 residues long. Looked up from germline, CDR1 is LNHDA and CDR2 is SQIVND (reference sequence). V gave up 3 bases and J gave up 10 bases, with 10 bases separating them. This CDR3 is CASSIKREEQFF. As DNA, the CDR3 is TGTGCCAGTAGTATCAAGAGGGAGGAGCAGTTCTTC.

The gene calls are TRBV19 and TRBJ2-5; D may be TRBD2 (6 bases). The V gene's germline CDR1 is LNHDA and CDR2 SQIVND (reference sequence). The length of the CDR3 is 15 residues. V shed 5 bases and J shed 5 bases, with 18 bases lying between them. The CDR3 DNA sequence: TGTGCCAGTAGTTTTGAGGGGAGGCCCCAGGAGACCCAGTACTTC. Amino acid sequence: CASSFEGRPQETQYF.

V usage is TRBV11-3 and J usage is TRBJ2-7; TRBD1 matches at 7 bases. V gave up 5 bases and J gave up 3 bases; unmatched junction bases: 10. The CDR3 is 15 amino acids. The germline V gene has CDR1 SGHNT and CDR2 YENEEA. The CDR3, as DNA: TGTGCCAGCAGCCTGGGGACAGCTCCGGGCTACGAGCAGTACTTC. Translation gives CASSLGTAPGYEQYF.